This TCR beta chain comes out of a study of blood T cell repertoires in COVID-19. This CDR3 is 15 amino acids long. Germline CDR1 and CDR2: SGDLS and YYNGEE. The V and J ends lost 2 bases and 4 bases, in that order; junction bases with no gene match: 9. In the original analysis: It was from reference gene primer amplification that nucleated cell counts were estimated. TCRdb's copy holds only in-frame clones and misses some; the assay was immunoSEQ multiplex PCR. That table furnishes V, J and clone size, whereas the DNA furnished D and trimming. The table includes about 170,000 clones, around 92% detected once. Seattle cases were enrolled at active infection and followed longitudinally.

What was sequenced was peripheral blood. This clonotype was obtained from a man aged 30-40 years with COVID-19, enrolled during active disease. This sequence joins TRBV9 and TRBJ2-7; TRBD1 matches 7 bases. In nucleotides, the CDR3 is TGTGCCAGCAGCGTCGGTACAGGGGATCGGTACGAGCAGTACTTC. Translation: CASSVGTGDRYEQYF.